The subject of this entry is one T cell receptor beta chain. The entry originates in a study of blood T cell repertoires in COVID-19. Trimming stripped 4 bases from V and 6 bases from J, with 12 bases between. Per the germline V gene, CDR1 is LNHDA and CDR2 is SQIVND (reference sequence). The CDR3 length is 13 residues. TCRdb's table, derived via immunoSEQ multiplex PCR, lists solely in-frame clones and lacks some. The table shows 200,000 to 300,000 clones, with under 85% occurring only once. V gene TRBV19 combines with J gene TRBJ1-1, with D unclear. This TCR was recovered from a man in his thirties or forties who had recovered from COVID-19. The specimen sequenced was peripheral blood. CDR3 sequence (DNA): TGTGCCAGTAGTAGGGCCGGGGTCTCTGAAGCTTTCTTT. Translating it yields CASSRAGVSEAFF. Full variable domain (missing parts from reference TRBV19 and TRBJ1-1): DGGITQSPKYLFRKEGQNVTLSCEQNLNHDAMYWYRQDPGQGLRLIYYSQIVNDFQKGDIAEGYSVSREKKESFPLTVTSAQKNPTAFYLCASSRAGVSEAFFGQGTRLTVV.